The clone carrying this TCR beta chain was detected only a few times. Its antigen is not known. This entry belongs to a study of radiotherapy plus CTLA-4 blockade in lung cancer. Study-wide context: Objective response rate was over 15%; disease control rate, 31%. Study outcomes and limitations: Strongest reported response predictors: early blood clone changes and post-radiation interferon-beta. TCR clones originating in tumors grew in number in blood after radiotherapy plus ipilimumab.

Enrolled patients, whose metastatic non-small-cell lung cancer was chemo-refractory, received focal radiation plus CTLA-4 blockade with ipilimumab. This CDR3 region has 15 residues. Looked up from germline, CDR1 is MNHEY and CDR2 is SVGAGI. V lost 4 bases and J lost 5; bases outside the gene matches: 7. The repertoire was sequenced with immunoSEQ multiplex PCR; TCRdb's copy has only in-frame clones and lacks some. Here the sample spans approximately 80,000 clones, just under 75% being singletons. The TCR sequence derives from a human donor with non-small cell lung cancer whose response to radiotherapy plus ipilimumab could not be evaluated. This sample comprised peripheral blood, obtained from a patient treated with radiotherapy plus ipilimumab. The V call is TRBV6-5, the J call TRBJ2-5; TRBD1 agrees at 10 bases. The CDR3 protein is CASSSDRGQAETQYF. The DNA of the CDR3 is TGTGCCAGCAGTTCTGACAGGGGGCAAGCGGAGACCCAGTACTTC.